The 7 T cell receptor beta chains presented below share a single source sample, sequenced in a study of blood T cell repertoires in COVID-19 (dated by TCRdb to the early 2020s). The library was generated by the immunoSEQ multiplex PCR assay. TCRdb's version of the immuneACCESS table is confined to in-frame rearrangements and falls short of the full clone set. An unresolved V gene accounts for under half of the shortfall where checked; the remainder is of unknown origin. The table for this sample lists roughly 230,000 clones; roughly 80% of them were counted only once. Jointly, the top ten make up approximately 10% of the sample. Source material: peripheral blood. All receptors come from a woman older than 75 with COVID-19, enrolled during active disease.

The CDR3 DNA reads as TGTGCCAGCAGTTACTCATCGGGGGACACTGAAGCTTTCTTT. This translates into CASSYSSGDTEAFF. The genes are TRBV6-5 and TRBJ1-1; D might be TRBD1 (5 bases). This CDR3 is 14 amino acids long. Germline V lookup: CDR1 MNHEY, CDR2 SVGAGI. Trimming pared 0 bases from V and 3 bases from J, leaving 8 bases between.

Worth noting for this clone: This sample includes further DNA sequences coding for the same CDR3. The chain carries TRBV5-4 and TRBJ2-3; D perhaps matches TRBD1 (6 bases). This CDR3 region has 13 residues. The ends were cut back, 0 bases at V and 4 bases at J, with 6 bases in the middle. Germline lookup yields CDR1 SGHNT and CDR2 YYREEE (reference sequence). In nucleotides, the CDR3 is TGTGCCAGCAGCTTGGCAGGGGCAGATACGCAGTATTTT. This sequence encodes CASSLAGADTQYF.

The chain has TRBV6-4 and TRBJ1-5, with 7 bases matching TRBD1. Germline trimming cut 2 bases from V and 2 bases from J; bases unmatched to any gene: 6. This CDR3 spans 16 amino acids. Germline values: CDR1 MRHNA, CDR2 SNTAGT. CDR3 coding DNA: TGTGCCAGCAGTGACGCGGGACAGTTCCGCAATCAGCCCCAGCATTTT. The encoded protein is CASSDAGQFRNQPQHF.

This rearrangement joins TRBV29-1 to TRBJ1-2, with D unresolved. V was clipped by 0 bases and J by 2 bases, with 13 bases between them. The CDR3 loop spans 15 amino acids. Germline loops: CDR1 SQVTM, CDR2 ANQGSEA. The CDR3 DNA reads as TGCAGCGTTGAAGAAATTCCGGGTTTGAACTATGGCTACACCTTC. Protein product: CSVEEIPGLNYGYTF. Based on the CDR3 plus reference TRBV29-1 and TRBJ1-2, the full variable domain is SAVISQKPSRDICQRGTSLTIQCQVDSQVTMMFWYRQQPGQSLTLIATANQGSEATYESGFVIDKFPISRPNLTFSTLTVSNMSPEDSSIYLCSVEEIPGLNYGYTFGSGTRLTVV.

The rearrangement joins TRBV28 to TRBJ1-3, with TRBD1 as a possible D gene (5 bases). Between the trimmed V and J ends, which lost 6 bases and 0 bases, there was a span of 12 bases. Per germline, CDR1 MDHEN and CDR2 SYDVKM. The CDR3 runs to 15 residues. The CDR3 DNA is TGTGCCAGCAGCCCCGGGGGAAACTCTGGAAACACCATATATTTT. Encoded protein: CASSPGGNSGNTIYF.

This clone was detected once. The rearrangement joins TRBV11-2 to TRBJ1-4; D gene uncertain. The CDR3 sequence is 12 residues long. Between the trimmed V and J ends, which lost 5 bases and 8 bases, there was a span of 9 bases. Germline assignment: CDR1 SGHAT and CDR2 FQNNGV. The CDR3 loop reads CASSTREEKLFF. CDR3 coding DNA: TGTGCCAGCAGCACCCGGGAGGAAAAACTGTTTTTT.

The chain uses TRBV12-3 or TRBV12-4 and TRBJ2-7; 7 nucleotides agree with TRBD2. J lost 6 bases, V lost 3 bases, and 2 bases had no gene match. CDR3 length: 12 amino acids. The CDR3 DNA follows: TGTGCCAGCAGTTTTGGGGGGGGCGAGCAGTACTTC. This sequence encodes CASSFGGGEQYF.